These T cell receptor beta chains were read from a single sample in a study of blood T cell repertoires in COVID-19. Some clones are missing from TCRdb's copy, which holds only in-frame ones; the method was immunoSEQ multiplex PCR. The sample consists of tens of thousands of clones, 92% of them appearing once. Sequencing was performed on peripheral blood. Source of these receptors: a man aged 45 to 65 with active COVID-19. Both conserved end residues are part of each CDR3. Fields, in order: V gene, J gene, CDR3 protein.

V: TRBV5-1
J: TRBJ2-3
CDR3: CASRGQGTDTQYF

V: TRBV2
J: TRBJ1-3
CDR3: CASRTTGDTIYF

V: TRBV28
J: TRBJ1-5
CDR3: CASTSGGVGNQPQHF

V: TRBV18
J: TRBJ1-1
CDR3: CASSPGKNTEAFF

V: TRBV27
J: TRBJ2-1
CDR3: CASRASGTAYNEQFF

V: TRBV10-2
J: TRBJ1-5
CDR3: CASSNGQGVQPQHF

V: TRBV19
J: TRBJ2-7
CDR3: CASSTLTSGSYEQYF

V: TRBV28
J: TRBJ1-2
CDR3: CASTVRDTTYGYTF

V: TRBV27
J: TRBJ2-5
CDR3: CASSLRSPNQETQYF

V: TRBV11-2
J: TRBJ2-2
CDR3: CASSPGQGNTGELFF

V: TRBV19
J: TRBJ2-1
CDR3: CASSIVKGGSGIPRNEQFF

V: TRBV9
J: TRBJ1-1
CDR3: CASGGLLGTEAFF

V: TRBV28
J: TRBJ1-5
CDR3: CASSFPSAGNQPQHF

V: TRBV7-9
J: TRBJ1-4
CDR3: CASSTFRGEGHATNEKLFF

V: TRBV12-3/TRBV12-4
J: TRBJ1-1
CDR3: CASSFGGAEAFF

V: TRBV11-3
J: TRBJ1-5
CDR3: CASSHAGLTSRPQHF

V: TRBV18
J: TRBJ1-1
CDR3: CASSPPQLNTEAFF

V: TRBV7-3
J: TRBJ2-6
CDR3: CASSSTTVGTSGANVLTF

V: TRBV10-1
J: TRBJ2-1
CDR3: CASAPDGLSRNEQFF

V: TRBV5-1
J: TRBJ2-1
CDR3: CASSIPRGRYNEQFF

V: TRBV3-1/TRBV3-2
J: TRBJ1-4
CDR3: CASSARDRGEKLFF

V: TRBV28
J: TRBJ1-6
CDR3: CASSPGGRAYNSPLHF

V: TRBV28
J: TRBJ1-6
CDR3: CASTLGTENSPLHF

V: TRBV7-9
J: TRBJ2-5
CDR3: CASSLVADIRQETQYF

V: TRBV30
J: TRBJ1-4
CDR3: CAWSVQGLEKLFF

V: TRBV28
J: TRBJ2-1
CDR3: CASTYGGSYNEQFF

V: TRBV3-1/TRBV3-2
J: TRBJ2-1
CDR3: CASSPRDYMNEQFF

V: TRBV7-3
J: TRBJ1-2
CDR3: CASSSRGNYGYTF

V: TRBV19
J: TRBJ2-4
CDR3: CASSQSGQGASVAKNIQYF

V: TRBV19
J: TRBJ1-5
CDR3: CASKARDNQPQHF

V: TRBV28
J: TRBJ2-3
CDR3: CASSTSGRARTDTQYF

V: TRBV7-8
J: TRBJ1-5
CDR3: CASSLVYSRPQHF

V: TRBV7-9
J: TRBJ1-2
CDR3: CASSSSPDSGDGYTF

V: TRBV3-1/TRBV3-2
J: TRBJ1-1
CDR3: CASSSPGQGNTEAFF

V: TRBV28
J: TRBJ2-7
CDR3: CASTGGYEQYF

V: TRBV7-3
J: TRBJ2-3
CDR3: CASSQSGTNVRTQYF

V: TRBV15
J: TRBJ2-1
CDR3: CATSRGTSGYNEQFF

V: TRBV27
J: TRBJ2-1
CDR3: CASRGPGLAYNEQFF

V: TRBV2
J: TRBJ2-5
CDR3: CASSHQGEVRETQYF

V: TRBV28
J: TRBJ1-2
CDR3: CASSWAGGQYGYTF

V: TRBV25-1
J: TRBJ1-1
CDR3: CASTTGNTEAFF

V: TRBV7-2
J: TRBJ1-1
CDR3: CASSLMTGPTEAFF

V: TRBV27
J: TRBJ2-5
CDR3: CASSEEGETQYF

V: TRBV6-1
J: TRBJ2-1
CDR3: CASSEVRDRGRNEQFF